The 28 T cell receptor beta chains below were found in one sample sequenced in a study of T cells in Graves' hyperthyroidism and ophthalmopathy. TCR beta CDR3 regions were amplified from RNA. TCR CDR3 underwent first-round RT-PCR with the HTBI primer set. TCRdb reprocessed the multiplex PCR reads via MiXCR and lists one record per CDR3 protein. The sample shows roughly 99,000 distinct CDR3 sequences, 15% to 20% of them seen only once. The source material was blood. The source of these receptors is a woman in her 50s with Graves' hyperthyroidism.

This clonotype has at least ten counts. The V gene is TRBV2, the J gene TRBJ1-2, with D unresolved. This CDR3 contains 11 residues. In germline, CDR1 is SNHLY, CDR2 FYNNEI. The V end was cut by 8 bases, the J end by 8 bases, with 12 bases between. CDR3 nucleotide sequence: TGTGCCAGCCCGTCGGTCGGAGGCTACACCTTC. Its translation: CASPSVGGYTF.

This clonotype was counted a few times. V and J are TRBV5-4 and TRBJ1-6; D is unclear. V lost 4 bases to trimming and J lost 7 bases, with 12 bases between them. The CDR3 spans 14 residues. Per germline, CDR1 SGHNT and CDR2 YYREEE (reference sequence). The CDR3 sequence is CASSPASINSPLHF. The DNA for the CDR3 is TGTGCCAGCAGCCCGGCCTCCATAAATTCACCCCTCCACTTT.

This clonotype was recorded at least ten times. The chain is built from TRBV20-1 and TRBJ1-2; tentatively, D is TRBD1 (6 bases). V was clipped by 5 bases and J by 7 bases, with 14 bases between them. CDR1 and CDR2 from the germline V gene are DFQATT and SNEGSKA (reference sequence). The CDR3 length is 12 residues. CDR3 in DNA: TGCAGTGCTCCCCTGGGGGGCCTTGGCTACACCTTC. Its translation is CSAPLGGLGYTF.

CDR3 protein: CASSFVSGAREQFF. CDR3 bases: TGTGCCAGCAGCTTTGTTTCAGGGGCGAGGGAGCAGTTCTTC. The chain links TRBV11-2 to TRBJ2-1, with D maybe TRBD1 (6 bases). The CDR3 contains 14 residues. Germline V CDR1 and CDR2: SGHAT, FQNNGV. V was trimmed by 3 bases and J by 10 bases, leaving 16 bases between them.

Ten or more counts support this clonotype. The chain uses TRBV2 and TRBJ1-4; D might be TRBD1 (5 bases). Germline-derived CDR1 and CDR2 are SNHLY and FYNNEI. CDR3 length: 13 residues. Trimming took 7 bases from V and 0 from J, leaving 6 bases between them. This chain's CDR3 is CASKTATNEKLFF. DNA of the CDR3: TGTGCCAGCAAGACAGCAACTAATGAAAAACTGTTTTTT.

This clonotype was found many times. V and J are TRBV30 and TRBJ2-7, with D perhaps matching TRBD1 (6 bases). Trimming cost V 5 bases and J 2 bases, with 13 bases left between them. The CDR3 consists of 13 residues. Germline loops: CDR1 GTSNPN, CDR2 SVGIG (reference sequence). Here the CDR3 reads CAWGQGITYEQYF. The CDR3, as DNA: TGTGCCTGGGGGCAGGGGATTACCTACGAGCAGTACTTC.

In this sample, this clonotype turned up many times. V is TRBV11-2 and J is TRBJ2-3; D not certain. The CDR3 loop spans 11 amino acids. Germline V gives CDR1 SGHAT, CDR2 FQNNGV. V was trimmed by 1 base and J by 6 bases, leaving 2 bases between them. DNA of the CDR3: TGTGCCAGCAGCTTAGCCGATACGCAGTATTTT. This gives the protein CASSLADTQYF.

The J gene is TRBJ2-7, the V gene TRBV5-6; the match to TRBD2 covers 8 bases. CDR3 length: 13 residues. With V trimmed by 4 bases and J by 3 bases, 3 bases remained unmatched. Germline CDR1 is SGHDT and CDR2 is YYEEEE. For the CDR3, the DNA is TGTGCCAGCAGCATGCTAGCGGGCTACGAGCAGTACTTC. Protein product: CASSMLAGYEQYF.

This clonotype was counted ten times or more. The rearrangement links TRBV19 to TRBJ1-1; D not resolved. Per the germline V gene, CDR1 is LNHDA and CDR2 is SQIVND (reference sequence). V shed 5 bases and J shed 7 bases, with 14 bases lying between them. The CDR3 has 13 amino acids. The CDR3 sequence is CASSSQQLVEAFF. The CDR3 region has the DNA TGTGCCAGTAGTTCCCAACAGTTGGTTGAAGCTTTCTTT.

The gene calls are TRBV18 and TRBJ2-1, with D possibly matching TRBD2 (6 bases). In germline, CDR1 is KGHSH, CDR2 LQKENI. V was clipped by 2 bases and J by 8 bases, with 10 bases between them. The length of the CDR3 is 13 residues. CDR3 nucleotide sequence: TGTGCCAGCTCACCATGGGGGGTCGATGAGCAGTTCTTC. This codes for CASSPWGVDEQFF.

This clonotype was detected only once. This chain connects TRBV6-1 to TRBJ2-7; either TRBD1 or TRBD2 may fit D (5 bases each). CDR3 length: 13 residues. CDR1 is MNHNS and CDR2 is SASEGT in the germline V gene. Trimming pared 6 bases from V and 6 bases from J, leaving 15 bases between. The CDR3 nucleotides are TGTGCCAGCAGCTCGGGACGGACCAGCGAGCAGTACTTC. Encoded protein: CASSSGRTSEQYF.

In its sample, this clonotype was seen many times. The rearrangement uses TRBV7-2 and TRBJ2-3, with a tentative D call TRBD2 (5 bases). This CDR3 spans 14 amino acids. V was shortened by 0 bases and J by 5 bases, with 9 bases between the two germline ends. CDR1 is SGHTA, CDR2 FQGNSA, per germline. The CDR3 sequence is CASSLAGVKDTQYF. CDR3 nucleotide sequence: TGTGCCAGCAGCTTAGCGGGAGTAAAAGATACGCAGTATTTT.

Worth noting for this clonotype: This may be a read error, as it is one base from a much larger clone. This chain connects TRBV19 to TRBJ1-2; TRBD1 is a possible D gene (6 bases). Germline lookup yields CDR1 LNHDA and CDR2 SQIVND (reference sequence). CDR3 size: 12 residues. DNA for the CDR3: TGTGTCAGTGACACCACAGGGCATGGCTACACCTTC. Translating it yields CVSDTTGHGYTF.

This clonotype was observed many times. This chain connects TRBV20-1 to TRBJ2-5, with D perhaps TRBD1 or TRBD2 (5 bases each). The CDR3 spans 13 residues. Trimming pared 2 bases from V and 5 bases from J, leaving 12 bases between. Germline lookup yields CDR1 DFQATT and CDR2 SNEGSKA (reference sequence). The CDR3 spells CSARTGAPETQYF. For the CDR3, the DNA is TGCAGTGCTAGAACCGGGGCTCCGGAGACCCAGTACTTC.

Written as DNA, the CDR3 is TGTGCCAGCAGTAGAACCGGGACAGGACTCTTCTTTGGTGGCTACACCTTC. This encodes CASSRTGTGLFFGGYTF. The V gene is TRBV6-1, the J gene TRBJ1-2, with 8 bases matching TRBD1. Germline V gene data show CDR1 as MNHNS and CDR2 as SASEGT. This CDR3 has 17 residues. Losses at the gene ends were 5 bases for V and 7 bases for J; bases not matched to a gene: 18.

The chain employs TRBV28 and TRBJ2-5, with TRBD1 identical over 8 bases. Germline V gene sequence: CDR1 MDHEN, CDR2 SYDVKM. The trim removed 6 bases at V and 4 bases at J, leaving 4 bases unmatched. The CDR3 sequence is 13 residues long. DNA for the CDR3: TGTGCCAGCAGCCATGACAGGGGAGAGACCCAGTACTTC. It encodes CASSHDRGETQYF.

This clonotype was seen repeatedly, ten times or more. The chain employs TRBV30 and TRBJ2-1, with D tentatively TRBD2 (7 bases). The V end was cut by 4 bases, the J end by 6 bases, with 13 bases between. CDR1 and CDR2 (germline): GTSNPN, SVGIG (reference sequence). There are 13 residues in the CDR3. CDR3 coding DNA: TGTGCCTGGAAACGGGGGGCCGGCAATGAGCAGTTCTTC. This codes for CAWKRGAGNEQFF.

The chain is built from TRBV11-2 and TRBJ2-7, with D perhaps TRBD1 or TRBD2 (7 bases each). The CDR3 contains 15 residues. Trimming removed 5 bases from V and 5 bases from J, with 19 bases in between. Germline lookup yields CDR1 SGHAT and CDR2 FQNNGV. DNA of the CDR3: TGTGCCAGCAGCCCACAGGGAGGGGGCTGTCACGAGCAGTACTTC. Residues: CASSPQGGGCHEQYF.

DNA for the CDR3: TGTGCCAGCAGTCCGGGACGAGGCTATGGCTACACCTTC. Residues: CASSPGRGYGYTF. The chain recombines TRBV6-1 with TRBJ1-2, with D perhaps matching TRBD1 (5 bases). The CDR3 totals 13 residues. Trimming shortened V by 5 bases and J by 4 bases, and 11 bases separated the two germline ends. Germline CDR1 and CDR2: MNHNS and SASEGT.

Remarks on this clonotype: This may stem from a read error, because a much larger clone lies one nucleotide away. This chain joins TRBV29-1 and TRBJ2-2; D ambiguous. Germline V gives CDR1 SQVTM, CDR2 ANQGSEA. The CDR3 runs 13 residues. V lost 5 bases to trimming and J lost 5 bases, with 12 bases between them. As DNA, the CDR3 is TGCAGCGTTTCCCTTGGATGGACCGGGGAGCTGTTTTTT. It translates to CSVSLGWTGELFF.

This clonotype was counted ten times or more. The chain joins TRBV7-2 to TRBJ2-1, with D uncertain. V lost 0 bases to trimming and J lost 5 bases, with 5 bases between them. CDR3 length: 13 residues. Germline CDR1 and CDR2: SGHTA and FQGNSA. Here the CDR3 reads CASSLAPNNEQFF. The CDR3 region has the DNA TGTGCCAGCAGCTTAGCGCCGAACAATGAGCAGTTCTTC.

This clonotype has at least ten counts. The chain uses TRBV4-2 and TRBJ1-2; D call uncertain. Germline assignment: CDR1 LGHNA and CDR2 YNFKEQ. The CDR3 is made up of 17 amino acids. V lost 0 bases and J lost 4, with 18 bases in between. CDR3 DNA: TGTGCCAGCAGCCAAGATACCACGGATGGATTGGGCTATGGCTACACCTTC. Translated: CASSQDTTDGLGYGYTF.

This clonotype was observed at least ten times. The chain links TRBV10-3 to TRBJ2-7; 8 nucleotides align to TRBD2. V shed 3 bases, J shed 1 base, and the junction held 5 bases outside the gene matches. Looked up from germline, CDR1 is ENHRY and CDR2 is SYGVKD. This CDR3 comprises 15 residues. The CDR3 reads CAISERGGGSYEQYV. The CDR3 region has the DNA TGTGCCATCAGTGAACGGGGGGGGGGTTCCTACGAGCAGTACGTC.

This clonotype was seen many times. The V gene is TRBV2, the J gene TRBJ2-7; no clear D gene. CDR3 length: 12 amino acids. CDR1 and CDR2 from the germline V gene are SNHLY and FYNNEI. Trimming removed 5 bases from V and 3 bases from J, with 8 bases in between. The CDR3 nucleotides are TGTGCCAGCAGTTGGACGGTCTACGAGCAGTACTTC. It codes for CASSWTVYEQYF.

This clonotype has a single count. This sequence joins TRBV12-3 or TRBV12-4 and TRBJ2-7; 9 nucleotides match TRBD1. J was trimmed by 5 bases and V by 1 base; bases with no gene match: 9. The CDR3 is made up of 16 amino acids. The CDR3 bases are TGTGCCAGCAGTTTAGATTATGGGACAGGGCCCAACGAGCAGTACTTC. Its translation is CASSLDYGTGPNEQYF.

V gene TRBV4-1 combines with J gene TRBJ2-5; D ambiguous. Germline V CDR1 and CDR2: MGHRA, YSYEKL. This CDR3 comprises 17 residues. The V gene lost 0 bases and the J gene lost 6 bases, with 20 bases spanning the gap. CDR3 protein: CASSQDVVGQDQQTQYF. The CDR3 DNA sequence: TGCGCCAGCAGCCAAGATGTCGTTGGGCAGGACCAGCAGACCCAGTACTTC.

In its sample, this clonotype was seen many times. The chain links TRBV12-3 or TRBV12-4 to TRBJ1-4; no clear D. The CDR3 is 11 residues long. The V end lost 3 bases, the J end lost 7 bases, and 3 bases lay between the germline ends. CDR3 nucleotides: TGTGCCAGCAGTTTTGGTGAAAAACTGTTTTTT. Translated: CASSFGEKLFF.

This clonotype was observed at least ten times. The rearrangement uses TRBV20-1 and TRBJ1-2; no definite D call. This CDR3 spans 12 amino acids. The V and J ends lost 6 bases and 0 bases respectively, with 8 bases between them. Germline CDR1 and CDR2: DFQATT and SNEGSKA (reference sequence). The CDR3 spells CSALVSNYGYTF. DNA of the CDR3: TGCAGTGCCTTGGTTTCTAACTATGGCTACACCTTC.